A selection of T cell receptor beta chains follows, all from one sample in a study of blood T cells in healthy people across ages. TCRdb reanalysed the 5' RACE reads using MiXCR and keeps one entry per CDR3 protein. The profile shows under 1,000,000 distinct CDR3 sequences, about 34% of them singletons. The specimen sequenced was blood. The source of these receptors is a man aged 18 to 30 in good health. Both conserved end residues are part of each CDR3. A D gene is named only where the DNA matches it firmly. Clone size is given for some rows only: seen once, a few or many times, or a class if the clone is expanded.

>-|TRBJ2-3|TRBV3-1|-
TGTGCCAGCAGCCAAGATGGGTGGGGGACCCGCACAGATACGCAGTATTTT
CASSQDGWGTRTDTQYF
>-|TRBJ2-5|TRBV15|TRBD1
TGTGCCACCAGCAGAGCGTCCCGGGACAGGGACCGTCAGTACTTC
CATSRASRDRDRQYF
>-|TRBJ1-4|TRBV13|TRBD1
TGTGCCAGCAGTCCAGGGGGGAGGCTTGAAAAACTGTTTTTT
CASSPGGRLEKLFF
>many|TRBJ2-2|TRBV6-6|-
TGTGCCAGCAGTTACCCAACAGGACGGACGAACACCGGGGAGCTGTTTTTT
CASSYPTGRTNTGELFF
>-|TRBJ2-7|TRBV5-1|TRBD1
TGCGCCAGCAGCTTGTTTGGGACAGACGACTACAATGAGCAGTACTTC
CASSLFGTDDYNEQYF
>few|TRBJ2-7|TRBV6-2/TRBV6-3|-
TGTGCCAGCAGTTCCCTGGCGGGGGCATCCTACGAGCAGTACTTC
CASSSLAGASYEQYF
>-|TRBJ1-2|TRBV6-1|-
TGTGCCAGCAGTGAAGCGTACAGGCTACATGCCAACTATGGCTACACCTTC
CASSEAYRLHANYGYTF
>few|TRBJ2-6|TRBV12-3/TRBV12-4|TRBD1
TGTGCCAGCAGCAGAACAGGGGCTGGGGCCAACGTCCTGACTTTC
CASSRTGAGANVLTF
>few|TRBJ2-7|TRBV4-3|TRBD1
TGCGCCAGCAGCCTCCACCCCCCGGACAGGGGGAGTTCCTACGAGCAGTACTTC
CASSLHPPDRGSSYEQYF
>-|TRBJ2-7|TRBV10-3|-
TGTGCCGCGACGGAGGGGGGTGAGCAGTACTTC
CAATEGGEQYF
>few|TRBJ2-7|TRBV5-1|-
TGCGCCAGCAGTTCCCCCCCCGGGGGCCCCTACGAGCAGTACTTC
CASSSPPGGPYEQYF
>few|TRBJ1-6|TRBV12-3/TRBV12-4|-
TGTGCCAGCAGTTTCAGTCAGAATTCACCCCTCCACTTT
CASSFSQNSPLHF
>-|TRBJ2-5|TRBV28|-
TGTGCCAGCAGAAAGGGTAGCCGGGGCAAAGAGACCCAGTACTTC
CASRKGSRGKETQYF
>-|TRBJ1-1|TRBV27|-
TGTGCCAGCAGTCTCTCTCCAGTTACTGAAGCTTTCTTT
CASSLSPVTEAFF
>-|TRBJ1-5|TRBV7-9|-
TGTGCCAGCAGCCTCCTGGATAGCAATCAGCCCCAGCATTTT
CASSLLDSNQPQHF
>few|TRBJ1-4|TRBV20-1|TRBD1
TGCAGTGCTCGACAGGGTCAAAAAGAAAAACTGTTTTTT
CSARQGQKEKLFF
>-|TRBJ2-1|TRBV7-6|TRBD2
TGTGCCAGCAGCTCTCCGGGGACTACCCAAAGCTCCTACAATGAGCAGTTCTTC
CASSSPGTTQSSYNEQFF
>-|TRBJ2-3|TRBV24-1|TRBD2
TGTGCCACCAGTGATGTAGCGGGGCTCACAGATACGCAGTATTTT
CATSDVAGLTDTQYF
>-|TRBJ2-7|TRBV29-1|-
TGCAGCGTTGCAGGGTTAAGCTCCTACGAGCAGTACTTC
CSVAGLSSYEQYF
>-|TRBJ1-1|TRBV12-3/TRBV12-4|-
TGTGCCAGCAGACGGACGGCAATGAACACTGAAGCTTTCTTT
CASRRTAMNTEAFF
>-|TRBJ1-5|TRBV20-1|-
TGCAGTGCTGGGATACAGGTGGGCAATCAGCCCCAGCATTTT
CSAGIQVGNQPQHF
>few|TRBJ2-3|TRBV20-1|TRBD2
TGCAGTGCGCCCACGGGAGGGGCAGATACGCAGTATTTT
CSAPTGGADTQYF
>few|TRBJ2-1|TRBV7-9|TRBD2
TGTGCCAGCAGCTTATTGGGACTAGCTACTAATGAGCAGTTCTTC
CASSLLGLATNEQFF
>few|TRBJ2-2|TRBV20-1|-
TGCAGTGCTAGAGATCTGTCAGGGGAAGGCACCGGGGAGCTGTTTTTT
CSARDLSGEGTGELFF
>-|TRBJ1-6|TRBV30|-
TGTGCCTGGAGTGGGGAGAATAATTCACCCCTCCACTTT
CAWSGENNSPLHF
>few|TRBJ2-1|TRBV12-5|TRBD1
TGTGCTAGTGGCCAGGACAGGCTGCATGAGCAGTTCTTC
CASGQDRLHEQFF
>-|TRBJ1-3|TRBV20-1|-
TGCAGTACTAGCTCCAGGGAGGCTGGAAACACCATATATTTT
CSTSSREAGNTIYF
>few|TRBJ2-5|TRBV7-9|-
TGTGCCAGCAGCCCTTTACAGGGACCAGAGACCCAGTACTTC
CASSPLQGPETQYF
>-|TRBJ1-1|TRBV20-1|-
TGCAGAGCCATTCGGGGGAACACTGAAGCTTTCTTT
CRAIRGNTEAFF
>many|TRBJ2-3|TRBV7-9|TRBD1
TGTGCCAGCAGCCTGACAGGGGTCACAGATACGCAGTATTTT
CASSLTGVTDTQYF
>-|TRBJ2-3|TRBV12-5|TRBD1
TGTGCTAGTGCTTCCCTCAGGACAGGGGGCACAGATACGCAGTATTTT
CASASLRTGGTDTQYF
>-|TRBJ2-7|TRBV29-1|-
TGCAGCGTTAAGCTGGCCTACGAGCAGTACTTC
CSVKLAYEQYF
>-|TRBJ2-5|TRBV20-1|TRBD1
TGCAGTGCTAGAGACGCCGCGACAGGGGGAAAAGAGACCCAGTACTTC
CSARDAATGGKETQYF
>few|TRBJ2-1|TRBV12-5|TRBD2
TGTGCTAGTGGTCTGGTAGCTAGCGGGGTCTACAATGAGCAGTTCTTC
CASGLVASGVYNEQFF
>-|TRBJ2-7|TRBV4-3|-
TGCGCCAGCAGCCAGACTCAGGGTTCTTGGAATGAGCAGTACTTC
CASSQTQGSWNEQYF
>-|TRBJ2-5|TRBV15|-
TGTGCCACCAGCAGGTACGGGGCACAAGAGACCCAGTACTTC
CATSRYGAQETQYF
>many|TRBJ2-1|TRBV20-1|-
TGCAGTGCTAGACGTCAGGGCTCGGGCTACAATGAGCAGTTCTTC
CSARRQGSGYNEQFF
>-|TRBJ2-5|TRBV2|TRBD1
TGTGCCAGCAGAGCCTACAGGGGTAATGAGCAGTACTTC
CASRAYRGNEQYF
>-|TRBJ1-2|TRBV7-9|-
TGTGCCAGCAGCTTAGCATCCGTAGCGGAATACACCTTC
CASSLASVAEYTF
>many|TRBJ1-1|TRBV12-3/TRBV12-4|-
TGTGCCAGCAGTTCCAACAGTCCGGGGGTGGGCACTGAAGCTTTCTTT
CASSSNSPGVGTEAFF
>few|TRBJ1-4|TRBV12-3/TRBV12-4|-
TGTGCCAGCAGTTTCAGACATTTTACGGATGAAAAACTGTTTTTT
CASSFRHFTDEKLFF
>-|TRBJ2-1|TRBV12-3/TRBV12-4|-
TGTGCCAGCAGCCGGGAACGCTCCTACAATGAGCAGTTCTTC
CASSRERSYNEQFF
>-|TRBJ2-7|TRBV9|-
TGTGCCAGCAGCGTAGCTTGGGGCTCCTACAATGAGCAGTACTTC
CASSVAWGSYNEQYF
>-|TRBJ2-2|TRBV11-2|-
TGTGCCAGCAGCTTGTTGGGCAGGGCGTACACCGGGGAGCTGTTTTTT
CASSLLGRAYTGELFF
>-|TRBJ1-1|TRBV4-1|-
TGCGCCAGCAGCCCAATGAACCGGGGGGGGCTCGGCACTGAAGCTTTCTTT
CASSPMNRGGLGTEAFF
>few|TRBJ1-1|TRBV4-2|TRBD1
TGTGCCAGCAGCCAAGACCCCGGGACAGGGGGGCAAACGAAGAACACTGAAGCTTTCTTT
CASSQDPGTGGQTKNTEAFF
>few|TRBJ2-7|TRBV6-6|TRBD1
TGTGCCAGCAGTTTCGACAGGGCCAGGGACGAGCAGTACTTC
CASSFDRARDEQYF
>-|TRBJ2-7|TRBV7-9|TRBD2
TGTGCCAGCAGCTTACCAGCGGGGGGGCTCGGCTACGAGCAGTACTTC
CASSLPAGGLGYEQYF
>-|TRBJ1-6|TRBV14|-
TGTGCCAGCAGCCTTTACAGAAATAATTCACCCCTCCACTTT
CASSLYRNNSPLHF
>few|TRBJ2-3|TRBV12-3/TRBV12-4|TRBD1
TGTGCCAGCCGCCGGACAGGGGGCCATGCAGATACGCAGTATTTT
CASRRTGGHADTQYF
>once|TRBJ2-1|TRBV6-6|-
TGTGCCAAGGGGGGGCAGGGAGCGAGTGAGCAGTTCTTC
CAKGGQGASEQFF